What follows describes a single T cell receptor beta chain. Using immunoSEQ multiplex PCR, the repertoire was profiled, and TCRdb retains in-frame clones only, with some absent. The sample records 150,000 to 200,000 clones, around nine tenths being singletons. Looked up from germline, CDR1 is LNHNV and CDR2 is YYDKDF (reference sequence). The CDR3 loop spans 14 amino acids. Deletions cut 1 base from V and 2 bases from J, with 9 bases between. The entry originates in a study of T cell responses to AZD1222 COVID-19 vaccine. Sequenced material: peripheral blood, taken 28 days after the second AZD1222 dose. The rearrangement uses TRBV15 and TRBJ2-7, with D unclear. The TCR comes from an adult who received the AZD1222 COVID-19 vaccine. CDR3 coding DNA: TGTGCCACCAGCAGAGTTGACGGAGCCTACGAGCAGTACTTC. Its protein is CATSRVDGAYEQYF.